Sequencing of this TCR beta chain was carried out in a study of blood T cell repertoires in COVID-19. Across the whole study: COVID-19 samples, acute and convalescent, were from the United States, Italy and Spain. In each case, the material was cDNA or gDNA derived from T cells, B-cell-depleted T cells, or PBMCs.

In the source study's methods: Reference gene primer amplification gave nucleated cell count estimates. Assay: immunoSEQ multiplex PCR; the TCRdb copy retains only in-frame clones and omits some. V, J and clone size are those of that table, while D and trimming were read from the DNA. The profile shows about 81,000 clones, approximately 85% of them singletons. Per the germline V gene, CDR1 is LNHDA and CDR2 is SQIVND (reference sequence). The J segment lost 2 bases and the V segment lost 9 bases, leaving 13 bases of the junction unmatched. The CDR3 runs to 16 residues. This clone has just one count. This chain joins TRBV19 and TRBJ1-1; 9 positions match TRBD1. The material sequenced was peripheral blood. This sequence was found in a man between 70 and 80 years old with acute or convalescent COVID-19. Here the CDR3 reads CASKPTGGPHNTEAFF. DNA for the CDR3: TGTGCCAGCAAGCCTACAGGGGGCCCACATAACACTGAAGCTTTCTTT.